This T cell receptor (beta chain) derives from a study of Graves' ophthalmopathy and Graves' hyperthyroidism (dated by TCRdb to between 2017 and 2018). Looking at the study overall: Peripheral blood was collected before any treatment was given, at the time of initial diagnosis. TCR beta repertoire signatures were used to distinguish Graves' ophthalmopathy from Graves' hyperthyroidism and to predict progression to ophthalmopathy. In total, some 130 blood samples were TCR-sequenced: around 42 ophthalmopathy, about 75 hyperthyroidism and approximately 17 hyperthyroidism-to-ophthalmopathy patients. To explore V-J signatures distinguishing ophthalmopathy from hyperthyroidism, a discovery set of some 100 patients (about 41 ophthalmopathy, 55 to 60 stable hyperthyroidism) was enrolled. An independent validation cohort comprised 18 hyperthyroidism patients and about 16 patients who later progressed from hyperthyroidism to ophthalmopathy. In over five hyperthyroidism patients, the T-cell repertoires found in thyroid tissue were compared with those found in blood. Once sampling was done, hyperthyroidism patients were given methimazole at a starting dose of 30 mg daily, while ophthalmopathy patients were given high-dose intravenous methylprednisolone. The roughly 99 discovery patients were divided at random into training and test sets in a 7:3 ratio. The research as a whole found: Most expanded thyroid clonotypes with a frequency above 0.001 also appeared in blood, which suggests that blood repertoires may reflect the immune response in the thyroid. In cross-validation, the 13-signature model distinguished ophthalmopathy from stable hyperthyroidism with 87.88% sensitivity and approximately 81% specificity, while in the test set the corresponding values were about 80% and 75%. No statistical method was used to predetermine the sample size, and group allocation was not hidden from the investigators. In validation, the model predicted ophthalmopathy progression with 70.59% sensitivity and around 72% specificity; 12 predicted patients were CT-confirmed with GO in a median of approximately six months.

Ophthalmopathy patients were characterized by moderately to severely active disease, a Clinical Activity Score of at least 3, a NOSPECS grade of at least 4, and a disease duration under 3 months. Patients with other autoimmune diseases, uncontrolled infections, pregnancy or lactation were excluded from the study. Diagnosis was based on clinical symptoms, serum thyroxine, TRAb, thyroid ultrasound and orbital computed tomography. PBMCs were isolated from 10 ml of fresh peripheral blood by Ficoll-Paque density gradient centrifugation. Trizol reagent was used to extract the total RNA, and its quality was then checked on an Agilent 2100 Bioanalyzer. According to the germline V gene (reference sequence), CDR1 reads GTSNPN and CDR2 reads SVGIG. After removal of 0 bases from V and 8 bases from J, the junction retains 5 bases not matched to a gene. Including the terminal cysteine and phenylalanine, the CDR3 comprises 13 residues. Of all the DNA, just the CDR3 is kept, 39 bases in frame from base 1.

For repertoire sequencing, the TCR beta CDR3 regions were amplified from RNA transcripts. The first round was an RT-PCR using HTBI primers with the Qiagen OneStep RT-PCR kit, and this first round was followed by a second-round multiplex PCR, then size selection and purification. Libraries were sequenced paired-end with 100 bp reads on an Illumina HiSeq2000. On the authors' methods: Reads were processed with SOAPnuke, discarding reads with adapters, uncalled bases, mean Phred below 15, or no exact constant-primer or identifier match. High-quality paired reads were merged with COPE v1.2.5. Clonotypes were defined as unique nucleotide sequences and were aligned to IMGT TRB V, D and J references using MiTCR v1.1. Analysis was restricted to V-J combinations with a frequency above 0.0001, which covered about 99% of repertoires. For each V-J combination, a TCR clonal expansion and chaos score was defined as the ratio of F50 clonal expansion to chaos observed in the TCRdist matrix. Welch's t-statistics and random forest were used to reduce features to 10 to 15 V-J combinations, which were fed into a naive Bayes classifier. The Morisita-Horn index was used to measure how similar the thyroid and blood repertoires were. The raw public reads went through TCRdb reprocessing: fastp at Q25, MiXCR clone calling, in-frame beta chains kept. Rows with one shared CDR3 protein collapse into an entry with the most common genes and DNA. Clone size and V and J calls follow TCRdb, not the original study. This sample is represented by about 210,000 distinct CDR3 sequences; 25% to 30% of them were singletons. The ten largest clones take up approximately 8.2% of the sample.

This clonotype has at least ten counts. Its antigen remains undetermined. No quality values exist for individual bases; no much larger clone is one base distant. The specimen sequenced was peripheral blood. The sequence is built from TRBV30 and TRBJ1-2; 8 bases in between match TRBD1. This TCR derives from a man aged 45-60 years with Graves' ophthalmopathy. Donor details come from another sample of the same person, matched by shared clones. In nucleotides, the sequence is TGTGCCTGGAGTGTTTGGGACAGGAGCGGCTACACCTTC. This codes for CAWSVWDRSGYTF.